This T cell receptor (beta chain) was captured in a study of T cell responses to AZD1222 COVID-19 vaccine. Background on the study: Researchers grouped second doses given at about 4 or about 12 weeks into one pool. Study results and caveats: Spike-specific TCR breadth and depth went up after people got two AZD1222 doses. Unmutated variant regions are reportedly targeted by nearly half of spike-specific TCRs. Just a handful of AZD1222 recipients were seropositive at baseline.

Libraries were prepared by immunoSEQ multiplex PCR; TCRdb keeps only in-frame clonotypes and omits some of them. The sample includes roughly 110,000 clones, about 93% seen only once; the top ten take approximately 22%. Germline V lookup: CDR1 SGHDT, CDR2 YYEEEE. The ends were cut back, 2 bases at V and 0 bases at J, with 9 bases in the middle. The length of the CDR3 is 15 residues. Concerning this clone itself: Its antigen is currently unknown.

The chain has TRBV5-6 and TRBJ2-1, with D perhaps matching TRBD2 (5 bases). This receptor was taken from an adult in good health. Here the sequenced sample was peripheral blood, taken on day 0 of AZD1222 vaccination. For the CDR3, the DNA is TGTGCCAGCAGCTTACCGACTAACTCCTACAATGAGCAGTTCTTC. Encoded protein: CASSLPTNSYNEQFF.